These 25 T cell receptor beta chains were all obtained from the same sample, sequenced in a study of T cell responses to AZD1222 COVID-19 vaccine. Produced via immunoSEQ multiplex PCR; TCRdb's table is partial and in-frame only. The sample yields around 120,000 clones, roughly nine tenths seen once. Sequencing used peripheral blood, obtained on day 0 of AZD1222 vaccination. Receptor source: an adult in good health.

The chain combines TRBV5-1 with TRBJ2-2; TRBD2 matches at 7 bases. V dropped 5 bases and J dropped 7; count of bases not matched to a gene: 11. This CDR3 has 15 amino acids. CDR1 and CDR2 (germline): SGHRS, YFSETQ. CDR3 nucleotides: TGCGCCAGCAGTGCACATCGGGAGGTTGTCGGGGAGCTGTTTTTT. Translation gives CASSAHREVVGELFF.

This clone was observed at least ten times. The chain combines TRBV21-1 with TRBJ1-6; TRBD1, the table's D call, lacks a check against the DNA. TRBV21-1 is a known pseudogene. The CDR3 contains 17 residues. CDR3 residues: CASSKDGQGGMDSPLHF. The CDR3, as DNA: TGTGCCAGCAGCAAAGATGGACAGGGAGGCATGGATTCACCCCTCCACTTT.

The V gene is TRBV2, the J gene TRBJ1-3; D unresolved. Germline CDR1 reads SNHLY; CDR2 reads FYNNEI. The CDR3 covers 15 residues. V was shortened by 1 base and J by 0 bases, with 7 bases between the two germline ends. Here the CDR3 reads CASSEGPRSGNTIYF. The CDR3 DNA sequence: TGTGCCAGCAGTGAAGGACCGCGCTCTGGAAACACCATATATTTT.

V and J are TRBV5-1 and TRBJ2-7; D not resolved. Trimming left V 4 bases short and J 6 bases short, with 20 bases between. The CDR3 is 15 residues long. The germline V gene has CDR1 SGHRS and CDR2 YFSETQ. CDR3 sequence: CASSLGPSEVGEQYF. CDR3 bases: TGCGCCAGCAGCCTCGGGCCTTCTGAGGTTGGCGAGCAGTACTTC.

This clone has only a few counts. The CDR3 DNA reads TGTGCCAGCAGCGCCGGGATTGCCTACGAGCAGTACTTC. It translates to CASSAGIAYEQYF. The V and J genes are TRBV3-1 (or the pseudogene TRBV3-2) and TRBJ2-7, with a weak D call TRBD2 (5 bases). Germline V lookup: CDR1 LGHDT, CDR2 YNNKEL (reference sequence). The CDR3 is 13 amino acids. Trimming removed 5 bases from V and 2 bases from J, with 10 bases in between.

This chain connects TRBV27 to TRBJ1-1; D gene unclear. Germline values: CDR1 MNHEY, CDR2 SMNVEV (reference sequence). This CDR3 has 16 residues. Deletions cut 3 bases from V and 1 base from J, with 15 bases between. The DNA of the CDR3 is TGTGCCAGCAGTTTCTTCCGGCAGGAGGGGAACACTGAAGCTTTCTTT. This codes for CASSFFRQEGNTEAFF.

The V and J genes are TRBV6-1 and TRBJ1-1; D not resolved. The CDR3 spans 13 residues. V lost 3 bases, J lost 0 bases, and 5 bases lay in between. Germline V CDR1 and CDR2: MNHNS, SASEGT. Here the CDR3 reads CASSDGLNTEAFF. The CDR3 DNA follows: TGTGCCAGCAGTGACGGCCTGAACACTGAAGCTTTCTTT.

V usage is TRBV5-1 and J usage is TRBJ1-3; no firm D call. Germline V gene sequence: CDR1 SGHRS, CDR2 YFSETQ. V was clipped by 0 bases and J by 2 bases, with 9 bases between them. This CDR3 region has 15 residues. CDR3 protein: CASSLVGSAGNTIYF. CDR3 nucleotide sequence: TGCGCCAGCAGCTTGGTCGGCTCGGCTGGAAACACCATATATTTT.

V gene TRBV5-1 combines with J gene TRBJ2-1; 14 bases are a match to TRBD2. Germline loops: CDR1 SGHRS, CDR2 YFSETQ. After removal of 4 bases from V and 15 bases from J, the junction contained 6 bases not matched to a gene. CDR3 length equals 13 residues. The chain's CDR3 is CASSVGLAGVGFF. The CDR3 DNA reads TGCGCCAGCAGCGTGGGACTAGCGGGAGTTGGGTTCTTC.

The chain has TRBV13 and TRBJ2-7, with 11 bases lining up with TRBD2. Trimming removed 3 bases from V and 1 base from J; junction bases left unmatched: 8. In germline, CDR1 is PRHDT, CDR2 FYEKMQ (reference sequence). The CDR3 contains 17 residues. The CDR3 DNA reads TGTGCCAGCAGCTTTAGTCTAGCGGGAGGTAGTTCCTACGAGCAGTACTTC. Protein: CASSFSLAGGSSYEQYF.

The genes are TRBV2 and TRBJ2-1; D is unresolved. The CDR3 has 13 amino acids. CDR1 SNHLY and CDR2 FYNNEI come from the germline V gene. V was pared by 6 bases and J by 6 bases, with 12 bases between. DNA of the CDR3: TGTGCCAGCAGGGTCTCTATACCCAATGAGCAGTTCTTC. Protein product: CASRVSIPNEQFF.

This chain uses TRBV6-5 with TRBJ2-1, with 10 bases fitting TRBD2. This CDR3 has 15 residues. The V gene's germline CDR1 is MNHEY and CDR2 SVGAGI. V was pared by 8 bases and J by 5 bases, with 9 bases of the junction left unmatched. CDR3 protein: CASQRTSGINNEQFF. CDR3 DNA: TGTGCCAGCCAAAGAACTAGCGGGATCAACAATGAGCAGTTCTTC.

This chain joins TRBV9 and TRBJ1-2; 7 positions agree with TRBD1. The CDR3 length is 14 residues. J lost 6 bases, V lost 4 bases, and 9 bases had no gene match. CDR1 and CDR2 from the germline V gene are SGDLS and YYNGEE. In nucleotides, the CDR3 is TGTGCCAGCAGCAGCAGGGGGGCCGGGGATGGCTACACCTTC. As protein: CASSSRGAGDGYTF.

The genes are TRBV27 and TRBJ1-2; 9 nucleotides match TRBD1. The germline V gene encodes CDR1 MNHEY and CDR2 SMNVEV (reference sequence). Losses at the gene ends were 4 bases for V and 4 bases for J; bases not matched to a gene: 7. The CDR3 loop spans 15 amino acids. Here the CDR3 reads CASSSPGTGSYGYTF. CDR3 coding DNA: TGTGCCAGCAGTTCCCCCGGGACAGGGTCCTATGGCTACACCTTC.

The chain has TRBV11-3 and TRBJ2-1; maybe TRBD2 (6 bases). Trimming stripped 3 bases from V and 2 bases from J, with 11 bases between. The CDR3 contains 15 residues. The V gene's germline CDR1 is SGHNT and CDR2 YENEEA. For the CDR3, the DNA is TGTGCCAGCAGCTTCATGGGCGGGACCTACAATGAGCAGTTCTTC. Protein: CASSFMGGTYNEQFF.

The rearrangement joins TRBV5-1 to TRBJ2-7, with 7 nucleotides matching TRBD1. Per the germline V gene, CDR1 is SGHRS and CDR2 is YFSETQ. This CDR3 comprises 16 residues. V was pared by 0 bases and J by 3 bases, with 9 bases of the junction left unmatched. The CDR3 nucleotides read TGCGCCAGCAGCTTGGAAGCAGGACAGGACCTCTACGAGCAGTACTTC. As protein: CASSLEAGQDLYEQYF. The full variable domain, its missing parts supplied by reference TRBV5-1 and TRBJ2-7, is KAGVTQTPRYLIKTRGQQVTLSCSPISGHRSVSWYQQTPGQGLQFLFEYFSETQRNKGNFPGRFSGRQFSNSRSEMNVSTLELGDSALYLCASSLEAGQDLYEQYFGPGTRLTVT.

The gene calls are TRBV3-1 (or the pseudogene TRBV3-2) and TRBJ1-2; D might be TRBD1 (6 bases). Germline loops: CDR1 LGHDT, CDR2 YNNKEL (reference sequence). V lost 4 bases, J lost 5 bases, and 14 bases lay in between. This CDR3 region has 14 residues. CDR3 residues: CASSLTGTLYGYTF. The CDR3, as DNA: TGTGCCAGCAGCCTCACCGGGACACTTTATGGCTACACCTTC.

This chain uses TRBV19 with TRBJ1-2; no clear D. Trimming removed 8 bases at V and 2 bases at J, with 15 bases between. The CDR3 has 14 amino acids. CDR1 and CDR2 (germline): LNHDA, SQIVND (reference sequence). CDR3 region: CASQSAIGNYGYTF. The CDR3 bases are TGTGCCAGTCAGAGCGCGATAGGAAACTATGGCTACACCTTC. The full variable domain, its missing parts supplied by reference TRBV19 and TRBJ1-2, is DGGITQSPKYLFRKEGQNVTLSCEQNLNHDAMYWYRQDPGQGLRLIYYSQIVNDFQKGDIAEGYSVSREKKESFPLTVTSAQKNPTAFYLCASQSAIGNYGYTFGSGTRLTVV.

On this clone: This same CDR3 is encoded by further DNA sequences in the sample. CDR3: CASSQVPGSNQPQHF. The CDR3 bases are TGCGCCAGCAGCCAAGTGCCAGGTAGCAATCAGCCCCAGCATTTT. The chain employs TRBV4-1 and TRBJ1-5; D ambiguous. This CDR3 comprises 15 residues. The germline gives CDR1 MGHRA, CDR2 YSYEKL. V was clipped by 1 base and J by 0 bases, with 7 bases between them.

V usage is TRBV1 and J usage is TRBJ2-7; the D call TRBD2 from the table was never checked on the DNA. TRBV1 is deemed a pseudogene. This CDR3 has 16 residues. CDR3 nucleotides: TGCACCAGCAGCCAAATCGAAGCGGGAGTCCACTACGAGCAGTACTTC. Protein sequence: CTSSQIEAGVHYEQYF.

The rearrangement uses TRBV7-2 and TRBJ1-4, with no clear D. V was pared by 0 bases and J by 1 base, with 12 bases between. Per the germline V gene, CDR1 is SGHTA and CDR2 is FQGNSA. This CDR3 spans 17 amino acids. The CDR3 here is CASSLALTAKTNEKLFF. The CDR3 DNA reads as TGTGCCAGCAGCTTAGCGCTAACGGCAAAAACTAATGAAAAACTGTTTTTT.

The chain has TRBV2 and TRBJ1-5; maybe TRBD1 (5 bases). Trimming stripped 7 bases from V and 0 bases from J, with 13 bases between. The CDR3 runs 15 residues. Germline values: CDR1 SNHLY, CDR2 FYNNEI. The chain's CDR3 is CASKEQAYSNQPQHF. The DNA of the CDR3 is TGTGCCAGCAAGGAACAGGCCTATAGCAATCAGCCCCAGCATTTT.

This rearrangement joins TRBV19 to TRBJ1-1, with 7 bases fitting TRBD1. CDR1 and CDR2 (germline): LNHDA, SQIVND (reference sequence). V was clipped by 1 base and J by 6 bases; unmatched bases: 5. The CDR3 runs to 14 residues. The CDR3 DNA reads TGTGCCAGTAGTATAGTGGCAGGGGGTCCTGAAGCTTTCTTT. Encoded protein: CASSIVAGGPEAFF.

V gene TRBV5-1 combines with J gene TRBJ1-3; 8 bases are a match to TRBD1. The CDR3 sequence is 14 residues long. Per germline, CDR1 SGHRS and CDR2 YFSETQ. The ends lost 0 bases at V and 8 bases at J; junction bases unmatched: 4. The CDR3 spells CASSLGQGLDTIYF. CDR3 sequence (DNA): TGCGCCAGCAGCTTGGGACAGGGGTTGGACACCATATATTTT. The complete variable domain, with remaining parts taken from reference TRBV5-1 and TRBJ1-3, reads KAGVTQTPRYLIKTRGQQVTLSCSPISGHRSVSWYQQTPGQGLQFLFEYFSETQRNKGNFPGRFSGRQFSNSRSEMNVSTLELGDSALYLCASSLGQGLDTIYFGEGSWLTVV.

The CDR3 bases are TGTGCCATCAGGGCGGCCGGCACCGGGGAGCTGTTTTTT. Residues: CAIRAAGTGELFF. The genes are TRBV10-3 and TRBJ2-2; D is unclear. The V gene's germline CDR1 is ENHRY and CDR2 SYGVKD. Trimming took 6 bases from V and 4 from J, leaving 9 bases between them. The CDR3 covers 13 residues.